The source of this T cell receptor beta chain is a study of T cells in Graves' hyperthyroidism and ophthalmopathy. Regions amplified from RNA transcripts were the TCR beta CDR3 regions. When the TCR CDR3 underwent first-round RT-PCR, the HTBI primer set was used. TCRdb re-called the multiplex PCR reads with MiXCR, one entry per CDR3 protein. The table includes a few hundred thousand distinct CDR3 sequences, approximately 15% detected once. This CDR3 spans 17 amino acids. V lost 1 base, J lost 3 bases, and 19 bases lay in between. A Clinical Activity Score of at least 3, a NOSPECS grade of at least 4 and a duration under 3 months were recorded in the ophthalmopathy patients.

Sequencing used blood. This TCR derives from a woman aged 40 to 50 with Graves' ophthalmopathy. This sequence joins TRBV12-3 or TRBV12-4 and TRBJ2-7, with D maybe TRBD2 (6 bases). CDR3 protein: CASSLGRRGSFNYEQYF. The CDR3 DNA follows: TGTGCCAGCAGTTTAGGGAGGCGGGGATCGTTTAACTACGAGCAGTACTTC.